This T cell receptor beta chain stems from a study of blood T cells in healthy people across ages. Study-wide results and caveats: The percentage of naive T cells correlated strongly with TCR beta diversity. Older age went with lower TCR beta diversity per million T cells, in a roughly linear way.

The CDR3 sequence is 16 residues long. Germline CDR1 and CDR2: MNHEY and SVGAGI. This clonotype has a handful of counts. Antigen unknown. One end of the junction does not line up with germline, which may come from a read error. Primers used in a second PCR of roughly 7 to 12 cycles were a sample-barcoded 5' primer and a J-beta primer mix. MiXCR, run by TCRdb on the 5' RACE reads, gives a single entry per CDR3 protein. The profile covers roughly 1,800,000 distinct CDR3 sequences, with about 49% appearing a single time and roughly 2.1% taken by the ten largest. This chain joins TRBV6-5 and TRBJ2-3; D may be TRBD2 (5 bases). Sequencing was performed on blood. The receptor was isolated from a woman aged 40 to 50 in good health. The CDR3 loop is CASSDSPEGSTDTQYF. CDR3 nucleotide sequence: TGTGCCAGCAGTGACTCCCCCGAGGGCAGCACAGATACGCAGTATTTT.